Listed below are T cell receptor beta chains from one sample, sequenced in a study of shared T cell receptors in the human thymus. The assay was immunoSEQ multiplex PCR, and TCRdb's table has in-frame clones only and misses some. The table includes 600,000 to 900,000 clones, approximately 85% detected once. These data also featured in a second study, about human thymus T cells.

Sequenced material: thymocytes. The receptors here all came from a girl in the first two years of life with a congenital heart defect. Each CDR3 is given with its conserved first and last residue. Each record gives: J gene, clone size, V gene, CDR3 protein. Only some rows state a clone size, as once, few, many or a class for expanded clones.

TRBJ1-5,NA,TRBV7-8,CASSLAAQGRVSNQPQHF
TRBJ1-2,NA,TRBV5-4,CASSFVSRANYGYTF
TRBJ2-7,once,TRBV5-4,CASSFNRLSYEQYF
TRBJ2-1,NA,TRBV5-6,CASSLLAGVNEQFF
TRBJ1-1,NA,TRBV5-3,CARSFERTEAFF
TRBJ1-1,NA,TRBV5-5,CASNLVRDRRMNTEAFF
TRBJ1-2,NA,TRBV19,CASSHIQVPDYGYTF
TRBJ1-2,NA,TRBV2,CASREPQNGYTF
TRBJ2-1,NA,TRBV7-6,CASSLSDPGSYNEQFF
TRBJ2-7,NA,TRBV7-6,CASSRGREGYEQYF
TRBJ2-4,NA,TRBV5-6,CASSLNSPPGAKNIQYF